The 28 T cell receptor beta chains given below trace back to one sample, sequenced in a study of T cells in Graves' hyperthyroidism and ophthalmopathy (dated by TCRdb to the late 2010s). The library was prepared using multiplex PCR. Sequencing took place on an Illumina HiSeq 2000. Amplification of TCR beta CDR3 regions was carried out from RNA transcripts. A first-round RT-PCR of the TCR CDR3 used the HTBI primer set with the Qiagen OneStep RT-PCR kit. The raw public data were reprocessed by TCRdb itself: fastp quality trimming at Q25, MiXCR clonotype calling, in-frame beta chains only. Every entry covers one CDR3 protein and lists the most common genes and DNA from its rows. The sample yields over 250,000 distinct CDR3 sequences; less than 30% were counted once. The ten largest clonotypes hold around 28% of the sample. Specimen: blood. These receptors originate from a man aged 35 to 55 with Graves' hyperthyroidism that later progressed to Graves' ophthalmopathy.

This clonotype came up many times. The chain combines TRBV20-1 with TRBJ1-2, with a weak D call TRBD1 (5 bases). The CDR3 totals 12 residues. The germline V gene has CDR1 DFQATT and CDR2 SNEGSKA (reference sequence). Trimming pared 5 bases from V and 8 bases from J, leaving 15 bases between. The CDR3: CSALSGYGGYTF. CDR3 bases: TGCAGTGCTCTATCAGGGTATGGGGGCTACACCTTC.

The rearrangement joins TRBV12-3 or TRBV12-4 to TRBJ1-5, with TRBD1 as a possible D gene (6 bases). The CDR3 length is 15 residues. Deletions cut 3 bases from V and 3 bases from J, with 12 bases between. CDR3 nucleotide sequence: TGTGCCAGCAGTTTCGGTCAGGGGATCAATCAGCCCCAGCATTTT. This gives the protein CASSFGQGINQPQHF.

This clonotype was counted many times. The chain employs TRBV3-1 and TRBJ2-2; D may be TRBD2 (6 bases). The germline V and J ends were trimmed by 3 bases and 0 bases, with 8 bases remaining between them. The CDR3 has 15 residues. Germline lookup yields CDR1 LGHDT and CDR2 YNNKEL (reference sequence). The CDR3 nucleotides read TGTGCCAGCAGCCACGGGGGAGCGAACACCGGGGAGCTGTTTTTT. Protein: CASSHGGANTGELFF.

At least ten counts were recorded for this clonotype. The genes are TRBV2 and TRBJ2-7; D uncertain. Germline CDR1 and CDR2: SNHLY and FYNNEI. The CDR3 is 14 amino acids. Trimming took off 4 bases at V and 2 bases at J, with 12 bases between the two ends. In DNA, the CDR3 is TGTGCCAGCAGTGGGGGAAATGGTCCCTACGAGCAGTACTTC. It encodes CASSGGNGPYEQYF.

This clonotype was counted many times. The V gene is TRBV14, the J gene TRBJ1-1; tentative D call: TRBD1 (5 bases). The CDR3 runs 16 residues. The germline V and J ends were trimmed by 0 bases and 4 bases, with 15 bases remaining between them. The germline CDR1 and CDR2 sequences are SGHDN and FVKESK. CDR3 coding DNA: TGTGCCAGCAGCCAAGATCTGAGGGGAGGCGGCACTGAAGCTTTCTTT. This translates into CASSQDLRGGGTEAFF.

This clonotype was recorded many times. This chain connects TRBV4-1 to TRBJ1-6; D is possibly TRBD1 (6 bases). The ends were cut back, 1 base at V and 10 bases at J, with 17 bases in the middle. Per germline, CDR1 MGHRA and CDR2 YSYEKL. The CDR3 covers 16 residues. The CDR3 DNA sequence: TGCGCCAGCAGCCAAGTGGGGTACACAGGGACATCACCCCTCCACTTT. Amino acid sequence: CASSQVGYTGTSPLHF.

CDR3 nucleotide sequence: TGTGCCAGCAACCGCAACGGCCAAGAGACCCAGTACTTC. Its translation is CASNRNGQETQYF. This chain uses TRBV12-3 or TRBV12-4 with TRBJ2-5; no definite D call. V dropped 7 bases and J dropped 1 base, with 10 bases sitting between them. This CDR3 region has 13 residues.

This clonotype was seen ten or more times. V usage is TRBV3-1 and J usage is TRBJ2-7; 11 bases match TRBD1. Germline V gene lookup returns CDR1 LGHDT and CDR2 YNNKEL (reference sequence). This CDR3 has 15 amino acids. V dropped 1 base and J dropped 4; count of bases not matched to a gene: 3. For the CDR3, the DNA is TGTGCCAGCAGCCAAGGGACAGGGGGCGCTTACGAGCAGTACTTC. Translating it yields CASSQGTGGAYEQYF.

In its sample, this clonotype was seen many times. The rearrangement links TRBV11-2 to TRBJ1-1, with a tentative D call TRBD1 (5 bases). Germline assignment: CDR1 SGHAT and CDR2 FQNNGV. The V end was cut by 0 bases, the J end by 14 bases, with 19 bases between. The length of the CDR3 is 14 residues. This CDR3 reads CASSLEPLLGAKFF. CDR3 nucleotide sequence: TGTGCCAGCAGCTTAGAACCCCTTCTCGGGGCCAAGTTCTTT.

The genes are TRBV27 and TRBJ1-5; D uncertain. V was trimmed by 6 bases and J by 0 bases, leaving 12 bases between them. CDR1 and CDR2 from the germline V gene are MNHEY and SMNVEV (reference sequence). The CDR3 is 15 residues long. The CDR3 reads CASRRNQASNQPQHF. CDR3 nucleotides: TGTGCCAGCAGACGAAACCAGGCTAGCAATCAGCCCCAGCATTTT.

This clonotype has a count of ten or more. The genes are TRBV9 and TRBJ1-1; D remains unclear. The germline CDR1 and CDR2 sequences are SGDLS and YYNGEE. The V gene lost 0 bases and the J gene lost 1 base, with 7 bases spanning the gap. CDR3 length: 14 residues. The CDR3 coding sequence is TGTGCCAGCAGCGTAGAGTCCGGGAACACTGAAGCTTTCTTT. Protein sequence: CASSVESGNTEAFF.

There are many counts of this clonotype. The chain links TRBV30 to TRBJ1-1; D is ambiguous. The germline V and J ends were trimmed by 5 bases and 3 bases, with 13 bases remaining between them. The germline gives CDR1 GTSNPN, CDR2 SVGIG (reference sequence). The CDR3 is made up of 13 amino acids. The CDR3 bases are TGTGCCTGGCGACCTCGGGAAGACACTGAAGCTTTCTTT. Encoded protein: CAWRPREDTEAFF.

This clonotype was recorded at least ten times. The chain carries TRBV5-6 and TRBJ1-5; D not certain. This CDR3 region has 14 residues. The germline V gene encodes CDR1 SGHDT and CDR2 YYEEEE. The V gene lost 6 bases and the J gene lost 0 bases, with 10 bases spanning the gap. The CDR3 bases are TGTGCCAGCACACAGTTACTTAGCAATCAGCCCCAGCATTTT. Translated: CASTQLLSNQPQHF.

Concerning this clonotype itself: Lacking the conserved final phenylalanine or tryptophan, this CDR3 likely reflects a read error. J is TRBJ1-2 and V is TRBV20-1, with 9 bases aligning to TRBD1. V lost 5 bases and J lost 1; bases outside the gene matches: 5. The CDR3 is made up of 14 amino acids. The germline CDR1 and CDR2 sequences are DFQATT and SNEGSKA (reference sequence). This chain's CDR3 is CSADSGQGNYGYTL. The CDR3 region has the DNA TGCAGTGCTGATTCGGGACAGGGTAACTATGGCTACACCTTA.

At least ten counts were recorded for this clonotype. V usage is TRBV11-3 and J usage is TRBJ2-7; the D gene could be TRBD1 or TRBD2 (5 bases each). The CDR3 totals 14 residues. Germline V gene lookup returns CDR1 SGHNT and CDR2 YENEEA. Trimming left V 3 bases short and J 0 bases short, with 9 bases between. CDR3 sequence: CASSLGRVSYEQYF. The CDR3 DNA follows: TGTGCCAGCAGCTTGGGGCGGGTCTCCTACGAGCAGTACTTC.

This clonotype was observed many times. The chain has TRBV11-3 and TRBJ2-7; D unresolved. Trimming took off 3 bases at V and 6 bases at J, with 12 bases between the two ends. The CDR3 is 13 residues long. Germline V gene lookup returns CDR1 SGHNT and CDR2 YENEEA. The CDR3 bases are TGTGCCAGCAGCTTTTCGGTTTCCGCCGAGCAGTACTTC. Protein sequence: CASSFSVSAEQYF.

This clonotype has ten or more counts. The J gene is TRBJ1-2, the V gene TRBV7-8; D gene uncertain. V was clipped by 0 bases and J by 0 bases, with 8 bases between them. The CDR3 totals 15 residues. The germline V gene has CDR1 SGHVS and CDR2 FQNEAQ. The CDR3 loop reads CASSLALQTNYGYTF. The CDR3 DNA follows: TGTGCCAGCAGCTTAGCCCTACAGACTAACTATGGCTACACCTTC.

This clonotype was found many times. The V and J genes are TRBV3-1 and TRBJ1-1; tentative D call: TRBD1 (6 bases). Germline V gene sequence: CDR1 LGHDT, CDR2 YNNKEL (reference sequence). The germline V and J ends were trimmed by 6 bases and 1 base, with 15 bases remaining between them. The CDR3 length is 15 residues. CDR3 DNA: TGTGCCAGCAGTCCCAACAGGGTCGGGAACACTGAAGCTTTCTTT. It yields the protein CASSPNRVGNTEAFF.

Regarding this clonotype: One junction end disagrees with the germline gene, perhaps due to a read error. This chain uses TRBV11-2 with TRBJ2-5, with TRBD2 matching over 9 bases. In germline, CDR1 is SGHAT, CDR2 FQNNGV. CDR3 length: 18 amino acids. The CDR3 here is CASSVDLGGGAGRETQYF. In DNA form, the CDR3 reads TGTGCCAGCAGCGTAGACCTTGGCGGGGGGGCCGGGAGGGAGACCCAGTACTTC.

This clonotype was counted many times. The chain recombines TRBV7-6 with TRBJ1-1, with D unresolved. Germline V gene lookup returns CDR1 SGHVS and CDR2 FNYEAQ. Trimming took off 3 bases at V and 9 bases at J, with 14 bases between the two ends. CDR3 length equals 13 residues. This CDR3 reads CASSLSISKQAFF. CDR3 sequence (DNA): TGTGCCAGCAGCTTGTCGATCAGCAAACAAGCTTTCTTT. The full variable domain, rest sourced from reference TRBV7-6 and TRBJ1-1, is GAGVSQSPRYKVTKRGQDVALRCDPISGHVSLYWYRQALGQGPEFLTYFNYEAQQDKSGLPNDRFSAERPEGSISTLTIQRTEQRDSAMYRCASSLSISKQAFFGQGTRLTVV.

This clonotype was found many times. This rearrangement joins TRBV7-4 to TRBJ2-2, with TRBD2 identical over 15 bases. Germline lookup yields CDR1 SGHVT and CDR2 SQSDAQ. The CDR3 length is 21 residues. Trimming removed 4 bases from V and 0 bases from J; junction bases left unmatched: 12. CDR3 amino acids: CASSYFRGLAGGPSNTGELFF. DNA for the CDR3: TGTGCCAGCAGCTATTTCCGCGGACTAGCGGGAGGGCCATCGAACACCGGGGAGCTGTTTTTT.

The table lists this clonotype with a few counts. The missing conserved phenylalanine or tryptophan at the end of this CDR3 makes a read error likely. This chain joins TRBV10-3 and TRBJ1-2; the D is unclear. Germline V CDR1 and CDR2: ENHRY, SYGVKD. V was shortened by 2 bases and J by 11 bases, with 15 bases between the two germline ends. There are 13 residues in the CDR3. CDR3 protein: CAISEPNRRGYTS. The DNA for the CDR3 is TGTGCCATCAGTGAGCCTAACAGACGCGGATACACCTCC.

This clonotype was counted ten times or more. This chain links TRBV7-3 with TRBJ2-2, with D tentatively TRBD1 (6 bases). The CDR3 sequence is 14 residues long. The V and J ends lost 5 bases and 1 base respectively, with 8 bases between them. Germline V gene sequence: CDR1 SGHTA, CDR2 FQGTGA. The CDR3 nucleotides are TGTGCCAGCAGCGGGGGCCTGAACACCGGGGAGCTGTTTTTT. Its translation is CASSGGLNTGELFF.

This chain links TRBV20-1 with TRBJ1-2; TRBD1 might be the D (5 bases). The length of the CDR3 is 17 residues. Trimming shortened V by 6 bases and J by 0 bases, and 23 bases separated the two germline ends. CDR1 DFQATT and CDR2 SNEGSKA come from the germline V gene (reference sequence). CDR3 DNA sequence: TGCAGTGCGAAAACAAATCGCAGGGTCACCACTAACTATGGCTACACCTTC. This codes for CSAKTNRRVTTNYGYTF.

In its sample, this clonotype was seen many times. The DNA of the CDR3 is TGTGCCATCAGTGAGTCGACGACAGTCCCGGGAGGCTACACCTTC. As protein: CAISESTTVPGGYTF. V gene TRBV10-3 combines with J gene TRBJ1-2; tentative D call: TRBD1 (5 bases). Germline assignment: CDR1 ENHRY and CDR2 SYGVKD. This CDR3 has 15 amino acids. Trimming pared 0 bases from V and 8 bases from J, leaving 16 bases between.

In its sample, this clonotype was seen many times. The V gene is TRBV28, the J gene TRBJ2-7; the D gene is possibly TRBD1 (5 bases). V dropped 5 bases and J dropped 5 bases, with 19 bases sitting between them. The CDR3 extends over 15 amino acids. Per germline, CDR1 MDHEN and CDR2 SYDVKM. The CDR3 is CASSLPDNTPHEQYF. DNA of the CDR3: TGTGCCAGCAGTCTTCCGGACAACACCCCCCACGAGCAGTACTTC.

This clonotype has at least ten counts. The chain uses TRBV11-1 and TRBJ1-1; D is possibly TRBD1 (6 bases). Trimming took off 5 bases at V and 1 base at J, with 17 bases between the two ends. The CDR3 runs 16 residues. CDR1 is SGHAT, CDR2 FQDESV, per germline (reference sequence). CDR3 sequence: CASSNKGRGTNTEAFF. CDR3 nucleotides: TGTGCCAGCAGCAACAAGGGGAGGGGGACGAACACTGAAGCTTTCTTT.

Ten or more counts support this clonotype. The chain carries TRBV20-1 and TRBJ2-2; 8 nucleotides align to TRBD2. Unmatched junction bases numbered 3, after V lost 3 bases and J lost 6 bases. The CDR3 loop spans 13 amino acids. Germline lookup yields CDR1 DFQATT and CDR2 SNEGSKA (reference sequence). In nucleotides, the CDR3 is TGCAGTGCTAGCGGGAGGGCCGCCGGGGAGCTGTTTTTT. The encoded protein is CSASGRAAGELFF.